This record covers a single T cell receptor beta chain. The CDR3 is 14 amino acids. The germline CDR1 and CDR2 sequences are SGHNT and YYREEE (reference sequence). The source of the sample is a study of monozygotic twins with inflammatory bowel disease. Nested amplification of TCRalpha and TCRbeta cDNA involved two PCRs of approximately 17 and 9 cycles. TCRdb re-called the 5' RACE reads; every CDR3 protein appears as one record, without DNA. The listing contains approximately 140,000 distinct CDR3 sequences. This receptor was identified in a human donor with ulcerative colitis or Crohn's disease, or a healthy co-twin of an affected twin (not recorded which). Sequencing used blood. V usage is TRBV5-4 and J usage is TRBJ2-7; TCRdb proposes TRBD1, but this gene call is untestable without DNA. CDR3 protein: CASSLTGQRDEQYF.